These 3 T cell receptor beta chains came from one sample sequenced in a study of blood T cell repertoires in COVID-19. Only in-frame clones appear in the TCRdb table, and some are missing; sequencing was by immunoSEQ multiplex PCR. The table records fewer than 90,000 clones, 86% of them present only once. The specimen was peripheral blood. The receptor set was obtained from a man in his 70s with active COVID-19.

This clone appeared a few times. The chain couples TRBV3-1 (or the pseudogene TRBV3-2) to TRBJ1-1, with 9 nucleotides matching TRBD1. The CDR3 sequence is 15 residues long. In germline, CDR1 is LGHDT, CDR2 YNNKEL (reference sequence). Trimming took 6 bases from V and 0 from J; bases not matched to a gene: 5. Written as DNA, the CDR3 is TGTGCCAGCAGACGGGACAGGGCTCTGAACACTGAAGCTTTCTTT. Translated: CASRRDRALNTEAFF.

The rearrangement joins TRBV28 to TRBJ2-1; 7 nucleotides line up with TRBD1. Trimming cost V 6 bases and J 8 bases; bases outside gene matches: 16. The CDR3 is 16 amino acids. Looked up from germline, CDR1 is MDHEN and CDR2 is SYDVKM. The CDR3 reads CASSPQGDTVVDEQFF. CDR3 nucleotide sequence: TGTGCCAGCAGCCCCCAGGGGGACACGGTGGTGGATGAGCAGTTCTTC.

This chain links TRBV30 with TRBJ1-1; D remains ambiguous. The V end was cut by 1 base, the J end by 7 bases, with 13 bases between. The CDR3 covers 13 residues. Germline CDR1 GTSNPN, CDR2 SVGIG (reference sequence). This CDR3 reads CAWSGRHRGEAFF. The CDR3 region has the DNA TGTGCCTGGAGTGGCAGGCACCGGGGTGAAGCTTTCTTT.